This T cell receptor (beta chain) comes out of a study of cytomegalovirus exposure and HLA in healthy donors. Turning to this clone: What it binds is unknown.

PCR was performed using 60 Vbeta and 13 Jbeta primers. The method was immunoSEQ multiplex PCR; TCRdb's version includes in-frame clones alone and lacks a portion of them. The repertoire holds 180,000 or so clones, with about 80% as singletons. Germline V gene sequence: CDR1 SNHLY, CDR2 FYNNEI. Trimming took off 8 bases at V and 4 bases at J, with 17 bases between the two ends. The CDR3 is 14 amino acids. The study, taken as a whole, reports: Compared with the roughly 700-donor mean, an Asian-associated ancestry cluster reportedly had fewer N-insertions, according to a later analysis.

The sample was PBMCs. The origin of this receptor is an older woman in good health and CMV-seropositive. This chain connects TRBV2 to TRBJ1-2, with D possibly TRBD1 on 5 matching bases. DNA for the CDR3: TGTGCCAGCCTGGGCAGGGAATATGCCTATGGCTACACCTTC. Amino acid sequence: CASLGREYAYGYTF.